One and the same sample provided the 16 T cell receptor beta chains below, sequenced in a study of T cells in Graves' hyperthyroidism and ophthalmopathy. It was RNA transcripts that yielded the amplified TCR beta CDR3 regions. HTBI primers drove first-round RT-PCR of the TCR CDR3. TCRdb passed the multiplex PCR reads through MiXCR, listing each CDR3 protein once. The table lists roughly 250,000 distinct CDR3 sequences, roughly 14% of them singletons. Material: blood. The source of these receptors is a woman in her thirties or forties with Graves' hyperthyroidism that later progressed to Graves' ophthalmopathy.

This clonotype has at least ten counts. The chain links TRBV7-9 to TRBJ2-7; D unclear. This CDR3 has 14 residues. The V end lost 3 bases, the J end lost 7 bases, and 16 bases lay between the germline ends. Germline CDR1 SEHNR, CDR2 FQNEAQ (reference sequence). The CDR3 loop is CASSFDAGLLEQYF. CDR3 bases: TGTGCCAGCAGCTTCGACGCAGGTTTGCTGGAGCAGTACTTC. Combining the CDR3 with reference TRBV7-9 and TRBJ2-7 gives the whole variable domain DTGVSQNPRHKITKRGQNVTFRCDPISEHNRLYWYRQTLGQGPEFLTYFQNEAQLEKSRLLSDRFSAERPKGSFSTLEIQRTEQGDSAMYLCASSFDAGLLEQYFGPGTRLTVT.

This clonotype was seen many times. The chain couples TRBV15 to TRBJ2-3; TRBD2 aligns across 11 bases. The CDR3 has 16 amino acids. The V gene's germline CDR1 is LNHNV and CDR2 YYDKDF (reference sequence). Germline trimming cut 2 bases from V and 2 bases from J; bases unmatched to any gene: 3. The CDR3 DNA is TGTGCCACCAGCAGAAGTAGCGGGAGGGCCACAGATACGCAGTATTTT. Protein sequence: CATSRSSGRATDTQYF.

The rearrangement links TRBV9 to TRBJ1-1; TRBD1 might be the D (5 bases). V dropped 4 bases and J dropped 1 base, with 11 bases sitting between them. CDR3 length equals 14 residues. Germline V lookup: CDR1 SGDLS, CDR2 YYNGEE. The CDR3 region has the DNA TGTGCCAGCAGCCCACATGGGGGGAACACTGAAGCTTTCTTT. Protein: CASSPHGGNTEAFF. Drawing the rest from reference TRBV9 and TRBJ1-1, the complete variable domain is DSGVTQTPKHLITATGQRVTLRCSPRSGDLSVYWYQQSLDQGLQFLIQYYNGEERAKGNILERFSAQQFPDLHSELNLSSLELGDSALYFCASSPHGGNTEAFFGQGTRLTVV.

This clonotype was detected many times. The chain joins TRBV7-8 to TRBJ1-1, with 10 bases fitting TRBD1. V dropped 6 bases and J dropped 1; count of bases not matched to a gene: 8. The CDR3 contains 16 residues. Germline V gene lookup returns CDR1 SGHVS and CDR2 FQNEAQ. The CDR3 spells CASRSGTGDENTEAFF. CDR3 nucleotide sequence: TGTGCCAGCAGGTCCGGGACAGGGGATGAGAACACTGAAGCTTTCTTT.

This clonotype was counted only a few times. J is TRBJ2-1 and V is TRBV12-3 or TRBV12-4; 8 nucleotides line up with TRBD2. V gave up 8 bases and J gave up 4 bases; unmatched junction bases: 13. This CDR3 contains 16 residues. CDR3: CASASSAGLVYNEQFF. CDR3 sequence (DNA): TGTGCCAGCGCGTCTTCGGCGGGACTAGTATACAATGAGCAGTTCTTC.

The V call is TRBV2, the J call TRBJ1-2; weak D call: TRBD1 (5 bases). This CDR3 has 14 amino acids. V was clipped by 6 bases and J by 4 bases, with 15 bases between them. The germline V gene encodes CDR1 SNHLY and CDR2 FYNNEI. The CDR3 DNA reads TGTGCCAGCAGCGGGACTTTCATACGCTATGGCTACACCTTC. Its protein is CASSGTFIRYGYTF. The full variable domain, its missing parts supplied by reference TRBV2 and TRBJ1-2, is EPEVTQTPSHQVTQMGQEVILRCVPISNHLYFYWYRQILGQKVEFLVSFYNNEISEKSEIFDDQFSVERPDGSNFTLKIRSTKLEDSAMYFCASSGTFIRYGYTFGSGTRLTVV.

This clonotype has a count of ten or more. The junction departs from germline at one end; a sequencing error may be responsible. Written as DNA, the CDR3 is TGTGCCAGCTGTTTTAATGGGGCCAACGTCCTGACTTTC. Protein: CASCFNGANVLTF. The chain joins TRBV28 to TRBJ2-6; no reliable D call. There are 13 residues in the CDR3. The germline V gene has CDR1 MDHEN and CDR2 SYDVKM.

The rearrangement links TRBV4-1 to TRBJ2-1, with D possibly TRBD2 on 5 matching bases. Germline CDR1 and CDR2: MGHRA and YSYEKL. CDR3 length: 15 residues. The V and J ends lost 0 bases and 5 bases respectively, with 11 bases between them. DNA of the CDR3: TGCGCCAGCAGCCAAGATCCCGGGGTCCACAATGAGCAGTTCTTC. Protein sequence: CASSQDPGVHNEQFF.

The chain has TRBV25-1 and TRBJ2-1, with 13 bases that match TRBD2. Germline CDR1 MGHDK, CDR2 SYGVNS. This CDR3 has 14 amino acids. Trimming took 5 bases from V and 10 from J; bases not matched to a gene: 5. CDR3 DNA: TGTGCCAGCAGTACTAGCGGGAGGGCCCTAGAGCAGTTCTTC. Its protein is CASSTSGRALEQFF.

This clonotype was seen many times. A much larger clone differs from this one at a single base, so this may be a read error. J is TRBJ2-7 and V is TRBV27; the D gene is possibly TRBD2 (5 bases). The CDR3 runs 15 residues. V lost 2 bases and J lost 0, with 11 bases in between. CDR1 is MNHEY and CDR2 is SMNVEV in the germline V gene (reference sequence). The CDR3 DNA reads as TGTGCCAGCAGTTTAGGCGGGCATTACTCCTACGAGCAGTACTTC. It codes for CASSLGGHYSYEQYF.

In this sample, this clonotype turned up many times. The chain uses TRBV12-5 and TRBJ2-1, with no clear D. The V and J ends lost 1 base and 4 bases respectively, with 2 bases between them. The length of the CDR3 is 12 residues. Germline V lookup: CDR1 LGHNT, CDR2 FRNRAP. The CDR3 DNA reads TGTGCTAGTGGTTTGGGTTACAATGAGCAGTTCTTC. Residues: CASGLGYNEQFF. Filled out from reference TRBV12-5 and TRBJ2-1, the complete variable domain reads DARVTQTPRHKVTEMGQEVTMRCQPILGHNTVFWYRQTMMQGLELLAYFRNRAPLDDSGMPKDRFSAEMPDATLATLKIQPSEPRDSAVYFCASGLGYNEQFFGPGTRLTVL.

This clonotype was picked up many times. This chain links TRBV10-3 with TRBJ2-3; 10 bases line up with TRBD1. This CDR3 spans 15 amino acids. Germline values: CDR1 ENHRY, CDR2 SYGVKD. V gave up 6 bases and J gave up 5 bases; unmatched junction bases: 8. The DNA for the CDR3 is TGTGCCATCAGCGACAGGGGGCCCCCCCAAGATACGCAGTATTTT. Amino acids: CAISDRGPPQDTQYF.

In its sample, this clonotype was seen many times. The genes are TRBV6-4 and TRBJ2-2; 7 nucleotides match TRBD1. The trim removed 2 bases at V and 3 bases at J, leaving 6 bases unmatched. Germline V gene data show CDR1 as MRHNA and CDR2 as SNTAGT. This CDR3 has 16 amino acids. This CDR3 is CASSDRDSSDTGELFF. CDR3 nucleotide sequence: TGTGCCAGCAGTGACAGGGACAGCTCCGACACCGGGGAGCTGTTTTTT.

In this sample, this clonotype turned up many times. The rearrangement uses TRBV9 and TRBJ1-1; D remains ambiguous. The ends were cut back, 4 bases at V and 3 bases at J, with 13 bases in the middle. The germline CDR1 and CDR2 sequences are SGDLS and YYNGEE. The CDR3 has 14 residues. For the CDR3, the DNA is TGTGCCAGCAGCCTAATACCCGGGGACACTGAAGCTTTCTTT. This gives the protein CASSLIPGDTEAFF.

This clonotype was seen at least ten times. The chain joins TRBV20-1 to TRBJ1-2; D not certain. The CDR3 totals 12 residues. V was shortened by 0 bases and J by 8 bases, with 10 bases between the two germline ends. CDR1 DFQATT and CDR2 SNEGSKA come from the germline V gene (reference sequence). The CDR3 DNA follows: TGCAGTGCTAGAGATGATGGAGTAGGCTACACCTTC. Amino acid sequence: CSARDDGVGYTF.

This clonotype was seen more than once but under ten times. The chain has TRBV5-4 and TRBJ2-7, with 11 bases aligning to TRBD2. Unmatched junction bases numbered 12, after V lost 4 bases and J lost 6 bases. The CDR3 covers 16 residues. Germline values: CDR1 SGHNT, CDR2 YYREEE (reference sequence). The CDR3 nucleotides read TGTGCCAGCAGCCCAAGTAGCGGGAGGGCCCTCCTCGAGCAGTACTTC. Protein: CASSPSSGRALLEQYF.